This T cell receptor beta chain was recorded in a study of siplizumab effects on memory and regulatory T cells (dated by TCRdb to about 2019). For the wider study: The effect of the anti-CD2 antibody siplizumab on alloreactive T-cell subsets was examined in allogeneic mixed lymphocyte reactions constructed from human PBMCs. Here is what the overall study found, with its caveats: Unstimulated naive T cells appeared to be more diverse than memory T cells, and naive cells seemed to make a substantial contribution to the alloresponse. No functional confirmation was obtained for the suppressive function of proliferating Tregs from siplizumab cultures. Roughly 80-97% of proliferating CD4+ or CD8+ clones could not be assigned a naive or memory phenotype. Among mappable alloreactive CD4+ clones, an average Treg-derived fraction of over 60% was observed with siplizumab, compared with around 28% in control reactions. Because sequences below about 10^-5 frequency were poorly captured, only a minor fraction of alloreactive clones could be mapped to unstimulated subsets. Siplizumab significantly lowered the cumulative frequency of alloreactive sequences that could be traced to unstimulated CD4+ memory T cells.

Receptors were amplified or captured by the immunoSEQ multiplex PCR assay. Each sample had 9 x 10^4 or so TCR templates assayed by the deep sequencing platform. Genomic DNA extracted from sorted T cells was the material used for TCRbeta CDR3 sequencing. Per the original workflow: The R programming language was used for clonal analysis of the TCRbeta CDR3 data. Alloreactive CD4+ and CD8+ clones were defined by comparing unstimulated samples with post-reaction CFSE-low samples. By matching sequences to the repertoires of sorted unstimulated Treg and non-Treg cells, each alloreactive CD4+ clone was assigned a regulatory or non-regulatory origin. TCRdb's version of the immuneACCESS table is confined to in-frame rearrangements and falls short of the full clone set. An unresolved V gene accounts for under half of the shortfall where checked; the remainder is of unknown origin. D and trimming come from the DNA, and the V and J calls and clone size come from that table. This sample is represented by 50,000 to 75,000 clones; nearly 98% of them were singletons. About 0.1% of the sample is held by the ten biggest clonotypes.

In a few donor pairs, further sequencing was done on unstimulated CD8+ naive, CD4+ memory, CD8+ TEMRA, CD4+ naive and CD8+ effector memory subsets. Sorted unstimulated T cells and proliferating T cells recovered from mixed lymphocyte reactions underwent TCRbeta CDR3 sequencing. Fresh whole blood from roughly 10 HLA-typed healthy donors was used to isolate PBMCs. Trimming takes 3 bases from V and 4 bases from J, and the germline ends sit 4 bases apart. The germline V gene encodes CDR1 LNHDA and CDR2 SQIVND (reference sequence). The CDR3 measures 11 amino acids from cysteine to phenylalanine. Of all the DNA, just the CDR3 is kept, 33 bases in frame from base 1. A word on this clone: Its antigen target is currently unknown. No base-level quality is on record; no much larger clone is a single base apart.

This receptor was identified in a human donor in good health. This receptor chain uses TRBV19 and TRBJ2-7, with no reliable assignment of the D segment. The specimen was naive CD8+ T cells sorted from blood. The cell subset or site label for this specimen denotes: unstimulated naive T cells. In nucleotide form, the sequence is TGTGCCAGTAGTATGGGATACGAGCAGTACTTC. This yields the protein CASSMGYEQYF.